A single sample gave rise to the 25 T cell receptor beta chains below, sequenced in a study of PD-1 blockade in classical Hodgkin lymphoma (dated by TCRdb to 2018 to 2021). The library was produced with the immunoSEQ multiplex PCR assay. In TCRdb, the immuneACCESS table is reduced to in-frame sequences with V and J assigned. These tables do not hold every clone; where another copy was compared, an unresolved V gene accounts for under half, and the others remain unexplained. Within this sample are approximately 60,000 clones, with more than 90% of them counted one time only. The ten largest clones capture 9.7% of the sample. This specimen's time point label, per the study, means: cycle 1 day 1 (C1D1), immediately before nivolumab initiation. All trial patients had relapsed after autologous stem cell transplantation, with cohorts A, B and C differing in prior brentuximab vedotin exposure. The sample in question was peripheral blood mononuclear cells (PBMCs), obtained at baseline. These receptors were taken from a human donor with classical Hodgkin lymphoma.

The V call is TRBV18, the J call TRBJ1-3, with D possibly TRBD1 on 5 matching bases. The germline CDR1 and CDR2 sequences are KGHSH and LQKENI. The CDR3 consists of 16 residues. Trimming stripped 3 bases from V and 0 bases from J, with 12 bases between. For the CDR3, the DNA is TGTGCCAGCTCACCGGCGGGGCTAAACTCTGGAAACACCATATATTTT. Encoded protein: CASSPAGLNSGNTIYF.

The CDR3 DNA sequence: TGTGCCAGCAGTTTATTGACCTTGTGGGATCAGCCCCAGCATTTT. Protein product: CASSLLTLWDQPQHF. The gene calls are TRBV28 and TRBJ1-5, with D unclear. Germline lookup yields CDR1 MDHEN and CDR2 SYDVKM. Trimming shortened V by 1 base and J by 5 bases, and 12 bases separated the two germline ends. The CDR3 runs 15 residues.

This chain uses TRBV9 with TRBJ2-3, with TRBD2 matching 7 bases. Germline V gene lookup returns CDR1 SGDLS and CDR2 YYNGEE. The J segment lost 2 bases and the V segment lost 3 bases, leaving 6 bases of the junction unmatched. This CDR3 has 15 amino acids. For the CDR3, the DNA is TGTGCCAGCAGCGCTTCGGGAGGTTCCACAGATACGCAGTATTTT. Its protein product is CASSASGGSTDTQYF.

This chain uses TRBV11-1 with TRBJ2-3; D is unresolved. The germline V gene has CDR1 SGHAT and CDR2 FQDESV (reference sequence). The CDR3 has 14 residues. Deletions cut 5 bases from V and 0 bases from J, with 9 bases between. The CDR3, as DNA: TGTGCCAGCAGCCCAACGACTAGCACAGATACGCAGTATTTT. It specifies CASSPTTSTDTQYF.

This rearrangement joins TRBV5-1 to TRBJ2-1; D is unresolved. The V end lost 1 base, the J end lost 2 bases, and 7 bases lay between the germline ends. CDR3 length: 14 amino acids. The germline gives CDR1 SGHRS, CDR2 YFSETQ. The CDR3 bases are TGCGCCAGCAGCTTGTCTGGTGCCTACAATGAGCAGTTCTTC. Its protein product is CASSLSGAYNEQFF.

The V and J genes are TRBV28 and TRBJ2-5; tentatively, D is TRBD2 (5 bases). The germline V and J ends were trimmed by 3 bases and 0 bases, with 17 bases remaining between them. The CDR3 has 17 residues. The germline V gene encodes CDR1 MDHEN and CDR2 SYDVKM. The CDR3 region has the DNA TGTGCCAGCAGTTTGCCCCCGGGTGGGGAGTACCAAGAGACCCAGTACTTC. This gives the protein CASSLPPGGEYQETQYF.

The CDR3 sequence is CASSLERSSVEQFF. CDR3 bases: TGTGCCAGCAGCTTAGAGCGGTCTAGCGTTGAGCAGTTCTTC. The chain employs TRBV11-3 and TRBJ2-1, with D perhaps matching TRBD2 (6 bases). Trimming pared 0 bases from V and 9 bases from J, leaving 12 bases between. This CDR3 is built from 14 residues. Germline CDR1 and CDR2: SGHNT and YENEEA.

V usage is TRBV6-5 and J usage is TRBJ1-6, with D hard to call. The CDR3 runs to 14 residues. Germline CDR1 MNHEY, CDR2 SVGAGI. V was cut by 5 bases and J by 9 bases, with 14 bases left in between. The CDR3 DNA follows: TGTGCCAGCAGTCCCCCCCGTACGGGTTCACCCCTCCACTTT. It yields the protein CASSPPRTGSPLHF.

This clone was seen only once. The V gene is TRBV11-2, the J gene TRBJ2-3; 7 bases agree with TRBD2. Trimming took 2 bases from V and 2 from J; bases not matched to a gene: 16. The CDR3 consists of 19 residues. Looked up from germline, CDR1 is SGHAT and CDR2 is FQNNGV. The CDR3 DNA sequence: TGTGCCAGCAGCTTAATGTCCTCGCGGGGGAGGACCTTCACAGATACGCAGTATTTT. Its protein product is CASSLMSSRGRTFTDTQYF.

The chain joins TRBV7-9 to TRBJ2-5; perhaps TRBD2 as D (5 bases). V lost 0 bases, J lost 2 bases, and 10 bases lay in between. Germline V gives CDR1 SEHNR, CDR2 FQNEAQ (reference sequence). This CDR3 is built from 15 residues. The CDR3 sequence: CASSLALRLQETQYF. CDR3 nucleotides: TGTGCCAGCAGCTTAGCGCTCAGACTACAAGAGACCCAGTACTTC. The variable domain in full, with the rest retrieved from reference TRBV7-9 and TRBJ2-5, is DTGVSQNPRHKITKRGQNVTFRCDPISEHNRLYWYRQTLGQGPEFLTYFQNEAQLEKSRLLSDRFSAERPKGSFSTLEIQRTEQGDSAMYLCASSLALRLQETQYFGPGTRLLVL.

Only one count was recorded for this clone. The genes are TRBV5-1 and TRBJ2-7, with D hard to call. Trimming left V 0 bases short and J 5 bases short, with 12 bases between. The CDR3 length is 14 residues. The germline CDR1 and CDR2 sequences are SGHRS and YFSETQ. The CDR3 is CASSLVGTAHEQYF. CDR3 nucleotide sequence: TGCGCCAGCAGCTTGGTCGGTACCGCACACGAGCAGTACTTC.

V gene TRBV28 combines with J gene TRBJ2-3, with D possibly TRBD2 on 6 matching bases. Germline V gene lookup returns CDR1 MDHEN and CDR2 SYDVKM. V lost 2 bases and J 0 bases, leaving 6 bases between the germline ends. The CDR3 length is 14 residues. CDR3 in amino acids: CASSLAGSTDTQYF. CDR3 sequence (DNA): TGTGCCAGCAGTTTAGCGGGGAGCACAGATACGCAGTATTTT.

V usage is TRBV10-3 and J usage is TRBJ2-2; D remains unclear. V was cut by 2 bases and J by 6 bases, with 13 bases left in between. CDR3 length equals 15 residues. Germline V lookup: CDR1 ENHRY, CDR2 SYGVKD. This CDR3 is CAISEPLKRPGELFF. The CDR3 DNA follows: TGTGCCATCAGTGAGCCCCTAAAACGCCCCGGGGAGCTGTTTTTT.

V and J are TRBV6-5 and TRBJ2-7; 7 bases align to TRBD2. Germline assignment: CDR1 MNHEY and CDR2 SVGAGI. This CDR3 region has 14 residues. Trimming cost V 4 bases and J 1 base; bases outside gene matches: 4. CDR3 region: CASSSGSGSYEQYF. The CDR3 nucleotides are TGTGCCAGCAGTTCGGGTAGCGGGTCCTACGAGCAGTACTTC.

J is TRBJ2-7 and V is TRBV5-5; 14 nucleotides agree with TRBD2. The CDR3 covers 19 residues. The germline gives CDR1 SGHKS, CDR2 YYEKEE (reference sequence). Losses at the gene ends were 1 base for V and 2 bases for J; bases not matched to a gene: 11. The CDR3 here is CASSLSGGLAGARTYEQYF. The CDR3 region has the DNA TGTGCCAGCAGCTTGAGTGGGGGACTAGCGGGGGCACGGACCTACGAGCAGTACTTC.

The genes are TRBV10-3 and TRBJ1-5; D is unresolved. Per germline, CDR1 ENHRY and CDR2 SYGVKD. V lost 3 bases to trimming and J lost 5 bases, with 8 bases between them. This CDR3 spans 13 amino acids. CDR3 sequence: CAISESGYQPQHF. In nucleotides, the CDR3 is TGTGCCATCAGTGAATCGGGATATCAGCCCCAGCATTTT.

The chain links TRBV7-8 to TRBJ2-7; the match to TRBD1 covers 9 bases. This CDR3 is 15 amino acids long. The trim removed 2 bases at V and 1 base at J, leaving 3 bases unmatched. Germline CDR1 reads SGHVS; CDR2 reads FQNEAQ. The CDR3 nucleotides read TGTGCCAGCAGCTTACGACAGGGGGTTTCCTACGAGCAGTACTTC. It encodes CASSLRQGVSYEQYF. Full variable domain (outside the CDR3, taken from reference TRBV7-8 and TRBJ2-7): GAGVSQSPRYKVAKRGQDVALRCDPISGHVSLFWYQQALGQGPEFLTYFQNEAQLDKSGLPSDRFFAERPEGSVSTLKIQRTQQEDSAVYLCASSLRQGVSYEQYFGPGTRLTVT.

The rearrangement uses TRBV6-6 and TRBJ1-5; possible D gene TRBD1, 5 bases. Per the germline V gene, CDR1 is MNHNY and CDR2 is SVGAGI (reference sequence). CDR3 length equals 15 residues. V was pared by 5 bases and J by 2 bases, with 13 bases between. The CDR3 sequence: CASSTGGYGNQPQHF. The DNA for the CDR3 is TGTGCCAGCAGTACCGGGGGGTATGGCAATCAGCCCCAGCATTTT.

CDR3 region: CASSCSLGTSGFHTGELFF. The DNA of the CDR3 is TGTGCCAGCAGCTGTAGTCTTGGGACTAGCGGCTTCCACACCGGGGAGCTGTTTTTT. The chain has TRBV5-4 and TRBJ2-2, with TRBD2 matching over 11 bases. The germline CDR1 and CDR2 sequences are SGHNT and YYREEE (reference sequence). The CDR3 covers 19 residues. Unmatched junction bases numbered 13, after V lost 3 bases and J lost 3 bases.

The CDR3 nucleotides are TGTGCCAGCAGCGAAGGCTGGAGGGGACTAGCGTACTTC. It specifies CASSEGWRGLAYF. The chain employs TRBV7-2 and TRBJ2-7; 9 bases line up with TRBD2. The germline gives CDR1 SGHTA, CDR2 FQGNSA. This CDR3 has 13 residues. With 5 bases clipped from V and 12 bases from J, the junction kept 11 bases outside the gene matches. The whole variable domain, filled in from reference TRBV7-2 and TRBJ2-7, reads GAGVSQSPSNKVTEKGKDVELRCDPISGHTALYWYRQSLGQGLEFLIYFQGNSAPDKSGLPSDRFSAERTGGSVSTLTIQRTQQEDSAVYLCASSEGWRGLAYFGPGTRLTVT.

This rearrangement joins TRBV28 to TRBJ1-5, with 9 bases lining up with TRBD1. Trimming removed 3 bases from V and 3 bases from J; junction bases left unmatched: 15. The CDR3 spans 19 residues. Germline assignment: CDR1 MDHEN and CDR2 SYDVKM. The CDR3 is CASSFLGTGIWVTNQPQHF. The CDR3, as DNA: TGTGCCAGCAGTTTCTTAGGGACAGGGATATGGGTCACCAATCAGCCCCAGCATTTT.

Written as DNA, the CDR3 is TGTGCCAGCAGCTCAGGGTCCAAATTTTACGAGCAGTACTTC. Translation gives CASSSGSKFYEQYF. The V gene is TRBV7-2, the J gene TRBJ2-7; D is possibly TRBD1 (5 bases). Germline CDR1 SGHTA, CDR2 FQGNSA. V was shortened by 4 bases and J by 4 bases, with 14 bases between the two germline ends. The CDR3 sequence is 14 residues long.

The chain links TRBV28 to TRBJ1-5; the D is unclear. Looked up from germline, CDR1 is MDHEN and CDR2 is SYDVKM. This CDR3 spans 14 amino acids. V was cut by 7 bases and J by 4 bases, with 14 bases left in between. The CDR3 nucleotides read TGTGCCAGCATCCCGGGGAAGTTGAATCAGCCCCAGCATTTT. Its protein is CASIPGKLNQPQHF.

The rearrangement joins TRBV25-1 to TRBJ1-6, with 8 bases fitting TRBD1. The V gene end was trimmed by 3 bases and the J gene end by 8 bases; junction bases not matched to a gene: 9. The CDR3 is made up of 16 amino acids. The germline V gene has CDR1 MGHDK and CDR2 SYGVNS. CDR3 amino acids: CASSDSAGGNDSPLHF. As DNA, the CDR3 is TGTGCCAGCAGTGACTCAGCAGGGGGCAACGATTCACCCCTCCACTTT. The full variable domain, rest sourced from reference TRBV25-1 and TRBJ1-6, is EADIYQTPRYLVIGTGKKITLECSQTMGHDKMYWYQQDPGMELHLIHYSYGVNSTEKGDLSSESTVSRIRTEHFPLTLESARPSHTSQYLCASSDSAGGNDSPLHFGNGTRLTVT.

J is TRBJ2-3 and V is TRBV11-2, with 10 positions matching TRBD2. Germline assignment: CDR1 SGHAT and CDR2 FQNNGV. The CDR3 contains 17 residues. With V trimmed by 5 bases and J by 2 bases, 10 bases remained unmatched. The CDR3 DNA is TGTGCCAGCAGCCCAAGCTGGACTAGCGGTTTCACAGATACGCAGTATTTT. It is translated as CASSPSWTSGFTDTQYF. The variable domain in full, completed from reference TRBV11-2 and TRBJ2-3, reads EAGVAQSPRYKIIEKRQSVAFWCNPISGHATLYWYQQILGQGPKLLIQFQNNGVVDDSQLPKDRFSAERLKGVDSTLKIQPAKLEDSAVYLCASSPSWTSGFTDTQYFGPGTRLTVL.